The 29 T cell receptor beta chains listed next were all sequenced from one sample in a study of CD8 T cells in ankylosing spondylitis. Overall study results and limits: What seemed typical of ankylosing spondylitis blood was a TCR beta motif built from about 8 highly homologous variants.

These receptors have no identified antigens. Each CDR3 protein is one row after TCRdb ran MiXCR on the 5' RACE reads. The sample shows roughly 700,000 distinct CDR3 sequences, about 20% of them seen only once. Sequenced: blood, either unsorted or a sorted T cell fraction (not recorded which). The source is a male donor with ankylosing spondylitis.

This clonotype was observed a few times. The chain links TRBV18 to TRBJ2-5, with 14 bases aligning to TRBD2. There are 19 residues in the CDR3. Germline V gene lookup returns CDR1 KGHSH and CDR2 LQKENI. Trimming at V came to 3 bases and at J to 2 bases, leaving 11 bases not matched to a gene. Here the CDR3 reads CASSPNAMTSGGVQETQYF. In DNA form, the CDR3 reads TGTGCCAGCTCACCTAACGCAATGACTAGCGGGGGGGTTCAAGAGACCCAGTACTTC. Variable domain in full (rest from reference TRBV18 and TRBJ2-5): NAGVMQNPRHLVRRRGQEARLRCSPMKGHSHVYWYRQLPEEGLKFMVYLQKENIIDESGMPKERFSAEFPKEGPSILRIQQVVRGDSAAYFCASSPNAMTSGGVQETQYFGPGTRLLVL.

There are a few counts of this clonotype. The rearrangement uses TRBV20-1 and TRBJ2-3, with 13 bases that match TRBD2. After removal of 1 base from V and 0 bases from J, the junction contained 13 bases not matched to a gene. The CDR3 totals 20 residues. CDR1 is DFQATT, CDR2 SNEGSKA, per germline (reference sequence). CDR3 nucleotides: TGCAGTGCTAGAGCCCCGTACGGGACTAGCGGGGAATCTAGCACAGATACGCAGTATTTT. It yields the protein CSARAPYGTSGESSTDTQYF.

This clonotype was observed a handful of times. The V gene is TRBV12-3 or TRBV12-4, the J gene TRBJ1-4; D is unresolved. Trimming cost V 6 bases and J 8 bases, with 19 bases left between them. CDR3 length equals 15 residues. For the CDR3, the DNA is TGTGCCAGCAGCTCATCGCCCCCGGTGGAGGAAAAACTGTTTTTT. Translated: CASSSSPPVEEKLFF.

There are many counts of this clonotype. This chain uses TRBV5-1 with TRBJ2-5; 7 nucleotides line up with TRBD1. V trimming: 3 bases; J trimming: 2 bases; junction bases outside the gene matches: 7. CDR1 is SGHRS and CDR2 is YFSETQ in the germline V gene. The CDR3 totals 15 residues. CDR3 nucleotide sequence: TGCGCCAGCAGCTCCATGACAGGGCCGCAAGAGACCCAGTACTTC. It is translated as CASSSMTGPQETQYF.

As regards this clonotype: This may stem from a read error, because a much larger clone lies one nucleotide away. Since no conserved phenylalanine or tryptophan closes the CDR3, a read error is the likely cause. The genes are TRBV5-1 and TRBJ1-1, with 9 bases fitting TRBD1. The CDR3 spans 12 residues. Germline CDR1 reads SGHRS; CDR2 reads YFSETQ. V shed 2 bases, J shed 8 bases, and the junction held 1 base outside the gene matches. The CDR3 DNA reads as TGCGCCAGCAGCTTCGGACAGGGGGAAGCTTTCGTT. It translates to CASSFGQGEAFV.

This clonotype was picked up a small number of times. The CDR3 coding sequence is TGTGCCAGCAGCTCCCGGCTAGCGGGTTTCTATGAGCAGTTCTTC. It specifies CASSSRLAGFYEQFF. The J gene is TRBJ2-1, the V gene TRBV11-1; 8 bases are a match to TRBD2. V lost 4 bases and J lost 8; bases outside the gene matches: 10. Germline assignment: CDR1 SGHAT and CDR2 FQDESV (reference sequence). The CDR3 is 15 residues long.

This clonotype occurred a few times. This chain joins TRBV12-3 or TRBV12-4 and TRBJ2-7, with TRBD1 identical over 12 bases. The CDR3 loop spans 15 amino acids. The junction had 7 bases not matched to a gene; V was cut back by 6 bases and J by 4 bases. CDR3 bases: TGTGCCAGCAGCAAAACGGGACAGGGGGCGTACGAGCAGTACTTC. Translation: CASSKTGQGAYEQYF.

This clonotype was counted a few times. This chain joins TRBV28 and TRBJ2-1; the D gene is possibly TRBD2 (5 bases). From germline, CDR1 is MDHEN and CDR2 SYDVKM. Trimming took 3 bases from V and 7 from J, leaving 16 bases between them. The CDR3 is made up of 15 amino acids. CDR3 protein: CASSLDSANQNEQFF. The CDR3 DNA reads TGTGCCAGCAGTTTGGATAGCGCCAACCAGAATGAGCAGTTCTTC.

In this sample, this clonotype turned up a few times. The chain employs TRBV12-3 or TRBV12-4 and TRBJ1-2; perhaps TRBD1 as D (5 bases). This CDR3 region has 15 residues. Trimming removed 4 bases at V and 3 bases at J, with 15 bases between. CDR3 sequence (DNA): TGTGCCAGCAGTTCGAACGGGGGGGAGTACTATGGCTACACCTTC. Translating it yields CASSSNGGEYYGYTF.

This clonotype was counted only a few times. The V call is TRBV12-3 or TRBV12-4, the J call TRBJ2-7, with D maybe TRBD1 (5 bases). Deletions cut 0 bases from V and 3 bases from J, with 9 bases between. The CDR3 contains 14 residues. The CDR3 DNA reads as TGTGCCAGCAGTTTAGCGCAGGGAAACTACGAGCAGTACTTC. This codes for CASSLAQGNYEQYF.

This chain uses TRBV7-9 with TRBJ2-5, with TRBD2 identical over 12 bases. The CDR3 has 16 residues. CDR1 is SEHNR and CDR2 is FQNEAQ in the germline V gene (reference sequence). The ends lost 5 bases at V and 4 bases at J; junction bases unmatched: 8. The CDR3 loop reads CASSLLTSGGGETQYF. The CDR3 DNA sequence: TGTGCCAGCAGCCTTCTGACTAGCGGGGGAGGAGAGACCCAGTACTTC.

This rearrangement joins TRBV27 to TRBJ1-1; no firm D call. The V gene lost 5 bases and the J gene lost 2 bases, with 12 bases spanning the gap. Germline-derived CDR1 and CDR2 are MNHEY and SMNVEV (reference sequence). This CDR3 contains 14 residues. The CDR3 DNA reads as TGTGCCAGCAGTATTTCGACGGGAAACACTGAAGCTTTCTTT. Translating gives CASSISTGNTEAFF.

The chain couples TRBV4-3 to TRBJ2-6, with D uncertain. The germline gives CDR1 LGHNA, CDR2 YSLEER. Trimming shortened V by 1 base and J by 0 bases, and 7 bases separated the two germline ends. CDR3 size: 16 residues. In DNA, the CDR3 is TGCGCCAGCAGCCAAGGAGCGTCCTCTGGGGCCAACGTCCTGACTTTC. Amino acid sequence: CASSQGASSGANVLTF.

CDR3 DNA sequence: TGTGCCAGCAGTCAGCTGGGGGGGGTCTACGAGCAGTACTTC. This translates into CASSQLGGVYEQYF. This chain joins TRBV27 and TRBJ2-7; 7 positions agree with TRBD2. The junction had 7 bases not matched to a gene; V was cut back by 5 bases and J by 3 bases. There are 14 residues in the CDR3. Germline V gene lookup returns CDR1 MNHEY and CDR2 SMNVEV (reference sequence).

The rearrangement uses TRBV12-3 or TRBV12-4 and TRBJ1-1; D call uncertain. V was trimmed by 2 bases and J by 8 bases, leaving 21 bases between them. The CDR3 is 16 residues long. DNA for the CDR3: TGTGCCAGCAGTTTATCCCCCCCGAGGACGGAGGACGAAGCTTTCTTT. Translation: CASSLSPPRTEDEAFF.

CDR3 nucleotide sequence: TGTGCCAGCAGCCGAGTCCAGGGGGACAATACGCAGTATTTT. Translating gives CASSRVQGDNTQYF. V and J are TRBV7-2 and TRBJ2-3, with 7 bases aligning to TRBD1. The CDR3 runs 14 residues. Unmatched junction bases numbered 9, after V lost 5 bases and J lost 7 bases. Germline CDR1 reads SGHTA; CDR2 reads FQGNSA.

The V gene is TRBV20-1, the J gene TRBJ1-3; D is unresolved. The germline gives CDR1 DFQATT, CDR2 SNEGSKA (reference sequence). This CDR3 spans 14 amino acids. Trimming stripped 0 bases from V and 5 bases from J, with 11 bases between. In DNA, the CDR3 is TGCAGTGCTAGAGATAGAGGCAGCAGAAACACCATATATTTT. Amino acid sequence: CSARDRGSRNTIYF.

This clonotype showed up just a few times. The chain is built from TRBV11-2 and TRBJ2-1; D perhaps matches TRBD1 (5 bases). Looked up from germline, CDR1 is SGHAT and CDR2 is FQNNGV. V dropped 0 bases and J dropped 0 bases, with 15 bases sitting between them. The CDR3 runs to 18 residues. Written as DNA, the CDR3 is TGTGCCAGCAGCTTAGAGGACACGCCGGTGAGCTCCTACAATGAGCAGTTCTTC. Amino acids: CASSLEDTPVSSYNEQFF.

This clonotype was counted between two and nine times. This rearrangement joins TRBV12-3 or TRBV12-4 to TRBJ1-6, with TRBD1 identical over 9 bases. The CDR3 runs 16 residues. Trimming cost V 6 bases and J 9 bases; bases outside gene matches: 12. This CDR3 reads CASSLGQGSIGSPLHF. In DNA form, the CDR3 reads TGTGCCAGCAGCCTTGGACAGGGGAGTATCGGTTCACCCCTCCACTTT.

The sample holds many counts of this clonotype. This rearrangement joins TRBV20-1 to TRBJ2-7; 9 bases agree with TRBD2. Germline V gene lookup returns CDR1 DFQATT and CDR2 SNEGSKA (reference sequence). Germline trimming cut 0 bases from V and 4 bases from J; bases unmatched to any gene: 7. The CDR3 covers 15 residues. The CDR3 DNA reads TGCAGTGCTAGAGATGCGGGGGGGCCTTCTTACGAGCAGTACTTC. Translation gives CSARDAGGPSYEQYF.

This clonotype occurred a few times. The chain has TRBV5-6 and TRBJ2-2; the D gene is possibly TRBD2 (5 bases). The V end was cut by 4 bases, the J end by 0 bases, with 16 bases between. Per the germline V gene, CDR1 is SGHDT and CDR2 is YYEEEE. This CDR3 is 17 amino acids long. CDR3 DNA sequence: TGTGCCAGCAGCGGACTGACTGTGGCCGCGAACACCGGGGAGCTGTTTTTT. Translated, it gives CASSGLTVAANTGELFF.

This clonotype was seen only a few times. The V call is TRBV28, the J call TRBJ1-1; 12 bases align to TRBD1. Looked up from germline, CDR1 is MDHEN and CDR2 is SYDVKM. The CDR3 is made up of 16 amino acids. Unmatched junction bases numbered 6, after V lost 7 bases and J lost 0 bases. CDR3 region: CASIPGQGAMNTEAFF. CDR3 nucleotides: TGTGCCAGCATACCGGGACAGGGGGCAATGAACACTGAAGCTTTCTTT.

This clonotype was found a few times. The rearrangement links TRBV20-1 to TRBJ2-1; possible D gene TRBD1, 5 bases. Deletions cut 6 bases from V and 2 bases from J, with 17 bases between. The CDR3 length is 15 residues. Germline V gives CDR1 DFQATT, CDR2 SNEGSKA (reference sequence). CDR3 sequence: CSALQGIGAYNEQFF. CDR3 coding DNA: TGCAGTGCCCTTCAGGGTATAGGCGCCTACAATGAGCAGTTCTTC.

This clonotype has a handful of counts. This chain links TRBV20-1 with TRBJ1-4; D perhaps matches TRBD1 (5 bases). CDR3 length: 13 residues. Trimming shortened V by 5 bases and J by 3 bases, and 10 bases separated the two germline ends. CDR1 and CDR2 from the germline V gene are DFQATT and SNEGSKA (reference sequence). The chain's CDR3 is CSARTTANEKLFF. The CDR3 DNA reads TGCAGTGCTCGGACAACCGCTAATGAAAAACTGTTTTTT.

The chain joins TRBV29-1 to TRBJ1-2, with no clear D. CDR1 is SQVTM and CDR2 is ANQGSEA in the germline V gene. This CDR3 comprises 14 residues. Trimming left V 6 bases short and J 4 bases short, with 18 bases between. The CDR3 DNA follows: TGCAGCGTCCCCCAGTCTGGCAGCTCCTATGGCTACACCTTC. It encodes CSVPQSGSSYGYTF.

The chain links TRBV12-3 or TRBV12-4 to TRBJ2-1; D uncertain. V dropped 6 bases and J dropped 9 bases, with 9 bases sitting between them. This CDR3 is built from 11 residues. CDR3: CASSSIAEQFF. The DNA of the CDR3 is TGTGCCAGCAGCTCCATAGCTGAGCAGTTCTTC.

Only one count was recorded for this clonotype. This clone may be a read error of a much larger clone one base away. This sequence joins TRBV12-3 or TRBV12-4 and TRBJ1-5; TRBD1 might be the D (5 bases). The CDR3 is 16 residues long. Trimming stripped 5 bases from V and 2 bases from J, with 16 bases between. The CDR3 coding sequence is TGTGCCAGCAGTCCGGACTGGGGGTTCGGCAATCAGCCCCAGCATTTT. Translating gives CASSPDWGFGNQPQHF.

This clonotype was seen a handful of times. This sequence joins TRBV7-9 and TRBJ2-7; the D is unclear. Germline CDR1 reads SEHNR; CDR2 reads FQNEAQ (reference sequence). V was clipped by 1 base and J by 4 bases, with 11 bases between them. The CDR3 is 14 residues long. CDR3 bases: TGTGCCAGCAGCTTAGAGTTGGCCCCGTACGAGCAGTACTTC. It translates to CASSLELAPYEQYF.

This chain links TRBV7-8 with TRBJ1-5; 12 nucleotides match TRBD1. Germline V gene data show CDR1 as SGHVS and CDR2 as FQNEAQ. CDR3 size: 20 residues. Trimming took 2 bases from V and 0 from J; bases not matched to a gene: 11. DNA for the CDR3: TGTGCCAGCAGCTTACGGCGGGTGGGACAGGGGGCAAATAGCAATCAGCCCCAGCATTTT. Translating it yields CASSLRRVGQGANSNQPQHF.